The T cell receptor beta chain described here comes from a study of tumor-infiltrating lymphocytes in localized non-small cell lung cancer. Study at large: Some samples were collected after neoadjuvant chemotherapy; smokers, never-smokers and several histologies were included. Whole-study results and caveats: Only some patients had TCR sequencing, depending on available tissue. Immunotypes IM1 and IM2 had similar TCR-derived T-cell fractions.

Of note for this clone: Its antigen is currently unknown.

TCRdb's copy holds only in-frame clones and misses some; the assay was immunoSEQ multiplex PCR. Found here are 13,000 or so clones, approximately 73% of them singletons; the top ten hold less than 9.5%. Germline loops: CDR1 SGHRS, CDR2 YFSETQ. The length of the CDR3 is 17 residues. The V and J ends lost 2 bases and 2 bases, in that order; junction bases with no gene match: 12. The clonotype comes from a human donor with non-small cell lung cancer. Sequenced: uninvolved lung tissue not adjacent to the tumor. The chain has TRBV5-1 and TRBJ1-2; 7 bases are a match to TRBD1. The CDR3 protein is CASSFDSRGGSNYGYTF. The CDR3 nucleotides read TGCGCCAGCAGCTTTGACTCGCGAGGGGGCTCAAACTATGGCTACACCTTC.